These 14 T cell receptor beta chains were sequenced from one sample in a study of CXCR3-negative and CXCR3-positive naive CD8 T cells. General study results and limits: Naive cells positive for CXCR3 carried more hydrophobic TRB CDR3s than CXCR3-negative ones.

These receptors lack a known antigen. Researchers prepared the TRB cDNA libraries using 5' RACE with UMI labels. TCRdb derives one entry per CDR3 protein from the 5' RACE reads, leaving out DNA. Seen in this sample are under 150,000 distinct CDR3 sequences; the ten most common clones hold under 0.35%. Sequenced material: naive CXCR3+ CD8+ T cells from blood. Subset indicated: CD45RO-CCR7+CD27+CD95- naive CD8+ T cells expressing CXCR3 (TNR3+). The origin of the receptors is a human donor in good health. Some clones in this sample may be carry-over from other donors' samples.

The chain carries TRBV6-5 and TRBJ1-1; the D call from TCRdb, TRBD1, cannot be confirmed without DNA. The CDR3 runs to 15 residues. The V gene's germline CDR1 is MNHEY and CDR2 SVGAGI. The CDR3 reads CASSYSPGDNTEAFF.

The V gene is TRBV6-2 or TRBV6-3, the J gene TRBJ2-5. Per the germline V gene, CDR1 is MNHEY and CDR2 is SVGEGT. The length of the CDR3 is 14 residues. The CDR3 reads CASSDQGYQETQYF.

CDR3: CASSAHSQGAEGYTF. This rearrangement joins TRBV7-3 to TRBJ1-2; TCRdb names TRBD1, which stays unverified in the absence of DNA. The CDR3 covers 15 residues. Germline V gene data show CDR1 as SGHTA and CDR2 as FQGTGA.

V usage is TRBV7-9 and J usage is TRBJ1-1; TCRdb selects TRBD1, and the lack of DNA leaves this call unchecked. From germline, CDR1 is SEHNR and CDR2 FQNEAQ (reference sequence). This CDR3 contains 11 residues. The CDR3 loop reads CASSQDRGAFF.

J is TRBJ2-5 and V is TRBV3-1; TCRdb picks TRBD2, but there is no DNA to check that call. This CDR3 comprises 18 residues. CDR1 is LGHDT and CDR2 is YNNKEL in the germline V gene (reference sequence). CDR3 loop: CASSQGTSGRYTRETQYF.

The gene calls are TRBV29-1 and TRBJ2-1. Germline lookup yields CDR1 SQVTM and CDR2 ANQGSEA. The CDR3 has 14 residues. CDR3 loop: CSVEDYLSYNEQFF.

The CDR3 loop reads CASSSNDLAGQPQHF. The chain recombines TRBV27 with TRBJ1-5. The CDR3 is made up of 15 amino acids. Germline V CDR1 and CDR2: MNHEY, SMNVEV (reference sequence).

The J gene is TRBJ2-7, the V gene TRBV9; TCRdb gives TRBD1 as the D gene, but with no DNA this cannot be confirmed. Per germline, CDR1 SGDLS and CDR2 YYNGEE. This CDR3 spans 14 amino acids. The CDR3 loop reads CASSAGTVSYEQYF.

The rearrangement links TRBV10-3 to TRBJ2-3. The CDR3 consists of 13 residues. Germline V CDR1 and CDR2: ENHRY, SYGVKD. This CDR3 is CAISESMEDTQYF.

The V and J genes are TRBV28 and TRBJ2-7; TCRdb names TRBD1, which stays unverified in the absence of DNA. CDR3 size: 14 residues. The V gene's germline CDR1 is MDHEN and CDR2 SYDVKM. CDR3 in amino acids: CASSIRASLDEQYF.

V and J are TRBV7-9 and TRBJ2-4; TCRdb's D call, TRBD1, is unchecked because there is no DNA. Germline loops: CDR1 SEHNR, CDR2 FQNEAQ (reference sequence). The CDR3 has 13 residues. CDR3 residues: CASSDPGWDIQYF.

V and J are TRBV25-1 and TRBJ1-1. Germline V gives CDR1 MGHDK, CDR2 SYGVNS. The CDR3 runs to 12 residues. The CDR3 spells CASSLAGTEAFF.

V usage is TRBV7-9 and J usage is TRBJ1-5; the D call from TCRdb, TRBD1, cannot be confirmed without DNA. The CDR3 runs to 14 residues. Germline V gene lookup returns CDR1 SEHNR and CDR2 FQNEAQ (reference sequence). CDR3: CASTREGLGQPQHF.

The V gene is TRBV4-1, the J gene TRBJ1-2. CDR1 and CDR2 from the germline V gene are MGHRA and YSYEKL. This CDR3 has 14 residues. The CDR3 region is CASSQDNRNYGYTF.